What follows is one TCR beta chain and its context. Its target is unknown. This sample is part of a study of shared clonotypes between healthy human individuals. The overall study: Each donor's CD4 naive and CD4 memory cells filled three plates apiece, CD8 naive two, and CD8 memory one. Study-wide results and caveats: The study drew on few donors, limiting represented genetic and exposure-history diversity. With a few donors compared, roughly 5% of naive CD4 clonotypes were shared.

Partitioning of CD4+ cells yielded a CD45RA+ naive subset and a CD45RA-negative memory subset. Using immunoSEQ multiplex PCR, the repertoire was profiled, and TCRdb retains in-frame clones only, with some absent. The table includes 1,500,000 or so clones, around 97% detected once. The CDR3 sequence is 15 residues long. Germline V gene lookup returns CDR1 SGHTA and CDR2 FQGTGA. V lost 5 bases and J 0 bases, leaving 11 bases between the germline ends. This clonotype was sampled from a man between 25 and 39 years old in good health. The specimen sequenced was naive CD4+ T cells sorted from blood. The subset is: CD45RA+ positively selected. The chain carries TRBV7-3 and TRBJ2-1, with a possible D match to TRBD2 (5 bases). The CDR3 protein is CASSPIARSYNEQFF. The CDR3 region has the DNA TGTGCCAGCAGCCCGATAGCGCGCTCCTACAATGAGCAGTTCTTC.